The TCR beta chain under discussion was sequenced for a study of blood T cell repertoires in COVID-19. Study summary: Donors in the United States, Italy and Spain gave samples during acute or convalescent COVID-19. The analysed material was cDNA or gDNA that came from T cells, B-cell-depleted T cells, or PBMCs.

V was pared by 6 bases and J by 5 bases, with 7 bases of the junction left unmatched. The CDR3 has 14 amino acids. Per the germline V gene, CDR1 is ENHRY and CDR2 is SYGVKD. The authors' processing: Amplification from reference gene primers served as the basis for estimated nucleated cell counts. The repertoire was sequenced with immunoSEQ multiplex PCR; TCRdb's copy has only in-frame clones and lacks some. V and J calls and clone size are given by that table; D and trimming were obtained from the DNA. The sample records under 250,000 clones, around 82% being singletons. The J gene is TRBJ2-3, the V gene TRBV10-3, with 8 bases fitting TRBD2. The sequencing sample was made of peripheral blood. This TCR was recovered from a woman aged 70-85 years with acute or convalescent COVID-19. CDR3 sequence reads: CAISSGLGVDTQYF. CDR3 nucleotides: TGTGCCATCAGCTCGGGACTAGGCGTAGATACGCAGTATTTT.